This T cell receptor beta chain derives from a study of shared clonotypes between healthy human individuals. Profiling relied on immunoSEQ multiplex PCR, and the TCRdb table lists in-frame clones only, not all of them. The sample lists 2 million to 2.5 million clones, 85% to 95% occurring once. This CDR3 is built from 15 residues. Per germline, CDR1 KGHSH and CDR2 LQKENI. J gave up 8 bases and V 6 bases, and 10 bases lay outside the gene matches. The V call is TRBV18, the J call TRBJ1-4, with TRBD1 identical over 9 bases. The sequencing input was naive CD4+ T cells from PBMCs. Documented subset: CD45RA+ positively selected. This clonotype was sampled from a man aged 18 to 29 in good health. Some clones in this sample may be carry-over from other donors' samples. The CDR3 protein is CASSPAGTGREKLFF. The CDR3 coding sequence is TGTGCCAGCTCGCCGGCCGGGACAGGGCGAGAAAAACTGTTTTTT.